The 22 T cell receptor beta chains reported below all come from one sample, sequenced in a study of blood T cell repertoires in COVID-19. Using immunoSEQ multiplex PCR, the repertoire was profiled, and TCRdb retains in-frame clones only, with some absent. The sample has fewer than 350,000 clones, around 87% seen once. Sequenced input: PBMCs or T cells enriched from blood (not recorded which). All receptors derive from a woman younger than 35 with acute COVID-19.

The chain has TRBV5-1 and TRBJ2-5, with D maybe TRBD2 (5 bases). Germline lookup yields CDR1 SGHRS and CDR2 YFSETQ. V was shortened by 0 bases and J by 5 bases, with 14 bases between the two germline ends. The CDR3 has 15 amino acids. The CDR3 region has the DNA TGCGCCAGCAGCTTGGAGCTCCACCCGGGGGAGACCCAGTACTTC. Translated: CASSLELHPGETQYF.

CDR3 residues: CASSESGRRYETQYF. The CDR3 nucleotides are TGTGCCAGCAGTGAATCAGGCAGGAGGTACGAGACCCAGTACTTC. The chain is built from TRBV25-1 and TRBJ2-5, with D perhaps TRBD2 (5 bases). V was clipped by 1 base and J by 5 bases, with 14 bases between them. The germline V gene has CDR1 MGHDK and CDR2 SYGVNS. The CDR3 loop spans 15 amino acids.

The V call is TRBV24-1, the J call TRBJ1-5; D might be TRBD1 (6 bases). This CDR3 has 19 amino acids. Germline V gene data show CDR1 as KGHDR and CDR2 as SFDVKD. Trimming took 8 bases from V and 9 from J, leaving 34 bases between them. CDR3 DNA: TGTGCCACCAAGGACAGACGAGACCAAGACAATCAGCTTCTTCGGCCCCAGCATTTT. This encodes CATKDRRDQDNQLLRPQHF.

This chain connects TRBV2 to TRBJ2-1; D gene uncertain. This CDR3 has 11 residues. The germline gives CDR1 SNHLY, CDR2 FYNNEI. V was trimmed by 10 bases and J by 4 bases, leaving 8 bases between them. The CDR3 DNA follows: TGTGCCACCTCAGGTTACAATGAGCAGTTCTTC. It yields the protein CATSGYNEQFF.

The chain uses TRBV15 and TRBJ2-5; D not resolved. V lost 3 bases to trimming and J lost 1 base, with 15 bases between them. The CDR3 runs 16 residues. The germline gives CDR1 LNHNV, CDR2 YYDKDF (reference sequence). This CDR3 reads CATSRMTLGVQETQYF. The CDR3 DNA reads TGTGCCACCAGCAGGATGACCTTAGGAGTCCAAGAGACCCAGTACTTC.

This sequence joins TRBV19 and TRBJ2-1; D ambiguous. The V end lost 8 bases, the J end lost 6 bases, and 8 bases lay between the germline ends. Germline CDR1 and CDR2: LNHDA and SQIVND (reference sequence). The CDR3 is made up of 11 amino acids. The CDR3 DNA is TGTGCCAGTGAGGTCGGCAATGAGCAGTTCTTC. Residues: CASEVGNEQFF.

The chain couples TRBV19 to TRBJ2-3; D unresolved. Germline V gives CDR1 LNHDA, CDR2 SQIVND (reference sequence). The V gene lost 4 bases and the J gene lost 4 bases, with 9 bases spanning the gap. The CDR3 totals 13 residues. CDR3 loop: CASSSGPPDTQYF. As DNA, the CDR3 is TGTGCCAGTAGTAGCGGCCCCCCAGATACGCAGTATTTT.

The chain joins TRBV11-2 to TRBJ2-5; TRBD1 agrees at 10 bases. The CDR3 consists of 14 residues. With 5 bases clipped from V and 2 bases from J, the junction kept 2 bases outside the gene matches. Germline lookup yields CDR1 SGHAT and CDR2 FQNNGV. The CDR3 region is CASSRDRGQETQYF. DNA for the CDR3: TGTGCCAGCAGCCGGGACAGGGGTCAAGAGACCCAGTACTTC.

The chain joins TRBV28 to TRBJ2-3; 7 bases map to TRBD2. The ends lost 5 bases at V and 6 bases at J; junction bases unmatched: 8. Germline loops: CDR1 MDHEN, CDR2 SYDVKM. The CDR3 has 14 amino acids. CDR3 bases: TGTGCCAGCAGTCCCAAACTAGCGACGGATACGCAGTATTTT. Its protein is CASSPKLATDTQYF.

This chain joins TRBV28 and TRBJ2-1; no definite D call. V shed 8 bases and J shed 9 bases, with 20 bases lying between them. The CDR3 covers 14 residues. Germline-derived CDR1 and CDR2 are MDHEN and SYDVKM. The CDR3: CASPRQDLQCEQFF. The CDR3 DNA reads TGTGCCAGCCCCCGACAAGACCTACAATGTGAGCAGTTCTTC.

This rearrangement joins TRBV7-9 to TRBJ2-1, with D unclear. Germline V lookup: CDR1 SEHNR, CDR2 FQNEAQ (reference sequence). Trimming stripped 2 bases from V and 6 bases from J, with 5 bases between. The CDR3 spans 12 residues. CDR3 residues: CASSLSINEQFF. For the CDR3, the DNA is TGTGCCAGCAGCTTATCCATCAATGAGCAGTTCTTC.

V and J are TRBV19 and TRBJ1-5; 9 positions agree with TRBD1. The germline V gene has CDR1 LNHDA and CDR2 SQIVND (reference sequence). Unmatched junction bases numbered 6, after V lost 5 bases and J lost 4 bases. The CDR3 sequence is 15 residues long. CDR3 bases: TGTGCCAGTAGTCCGGGACAGGGTGGGAATCAGCCCCAGCATTTT. Protein: CASSPGQGGNQPQHF.

The rearrangement links TRBV5-1 to TRBJ2-2, with 8 bases fitting TRBD2. The V segment lost 4 bases and the J segment 10 bases; nucleotides outside the gene matches: 12. The CDR3 runs to 15 residues. Per germline, CDR1 SGHRS and CDR2 YFSETQ. The CDR3 protein is CASSMLRLAQEELFF. The CDR3 DNA sequence: TGCGCCAGCAGCATGCTCCGACTAGCGCAAGAGGAGCTGTTTTTT.

The chain has TRBV7-6 and TRBJ1-1, with a weak D call TRBD1 (6 bases). Trimming shortened V by 5 bases and J by 2 bases, and 12 bases separated the two germline ends. CDR1 and CDR2 from the germline V gene are SGHVS and FNYEAQ. The CDR3 sequence is 14 residues long. CDR3 nucleotides: TGTGCCAGCAGCCTGGGACAAGCAAACACTGAAGCTTTCTTT. Protein sequence: CASSLGQANTEAFF.

This clone was counted a few times. The rearrangement links TRBV12-2 to TRBJ1-1; TRBD1 is the table's D call, not checked against the DNA. TRBV12-2 is described as a pseudogene. CDR3 length equals 15 residues. The CDR3 reads CASRPQNRGFTEAFF. CDR3 in DNA: TGTGCAAGTCGCCCCCAGAACAGGGGGTTTACTGAAGCTTTCTTT.

This rearrangement joins TRBV28 to TRBJ1-2; 10 bases map to TRBD1. This CDR3 spans 17 amino acids. Germline assignment: CDR1 MDHEN and CDR2 SYDVKM. The junction had 14 bases not matched to a gene; V was cut back by 3 bases and J by 7 bases. CDR3 DNA: TGTGCCAGCAGTTTCTGGGACAGGGGTGGGTTTACGCGTGGCTACACCTTC. Protein: CASSFWDRGGFTRGYTF.

This chain links TRBV29-1 with TRBJ2-7; 9 nucleotides match TRBD1. From germline, CDR1 is SQVTM and CDR2 ANQGSEA. Trimming at V came to 4 bases and at J to 7 bases, leaving 17 bases not matched to a gene. This CDR3 comprises 16 residues. DNA of the CDR3: TGCAGCGTTGTTCTCGGGACAGGGCCACCTTCGGGGGAGCAGTACTTC. Protein: CSVVLGTGPPSGEQYF.

This sequence joins TRBV19 and TRBJ1-2; TRBD1 aligns across 7 bases. This CDR3 has 16 amino acids. Germline values: CDR1 LNHDA, CDR2 SQIVND (reference sequence). Trimming removed 3 bases from V and 6 bases from J; junction bases left unmatched: 13. Here the CDR3 reads CASSMDYRGTLNGYTF. The CDR3, as DNA: TGTGCCAGTAGTATGGACTACAGGGGAACCTTAAATGGCTACACCTTC.

The chain joins TRBV6-5 to TRBJ2-7; 8 bases are shared with TRBD1. CDR3 length: 15 residues. Germline V CDR1 and CDR2: MNHEY, SVGAGI. V dropped 4 bases and J dropped 1; count of bases not matched to a gene: 6. CDR3 bases: TGTGCCAGCAGTTTTTCTCGGACAGGGTCCTACGAGCAGTACTTC. Protein: CASSFSRTGSYEQYF.

The chain links TRBV7-9 to TRBJ1-1; unclear D gene. Germline lookup yields CDR1 SEHNR and CDR2 FQNEAQ (reference sequence). The V end lost 3 bases, the J end lost 0 bases, and 8 bases lay between the germline ends. The CDR3 is 14 amino acids. In nucleotides, the CDR3 is TGTGCCAGCAGCTTCCCGGGAGTGAACACTGAAGCTTTCTTT. Protein: CASSFPGVNTEAFF.

The CDR3 region is CAWTPTAYNEQFF. The CDR3 nucleotides are TGTGCCTGGACCCCCACGGCCTACAATGAGCAGTTCTTC. V usage is TRBV30 and J usage is TRBJ2-1; unclear D gene. Germline assignment: CDR1 GTSNPN and CDR2 SVGIG (reference sequence). V was clipped by 4 bases and J by 2 bases, with 9 bases between them. The CDR3 covers 13 residues.

This clone was picked up one time. J is TRBJ2-7 and V is TRBV14; TRBD1 agrees at 9 bases. From germline, CDR1 is SGHDN and CDR2 FVKESK. The CDR3 has 15 amino acids. With V trimmed by 4 bases and J by 2 bases, 6 bases remained unmatched. CDR3 residues: CASSPAGDRAYEQYF. CDR3 bases: TGTGCCAGCAGCCCCGCGGGGGACAGGGCCTACGAGCAGTACTTC.